Here is one TCR beta chain with its context. Its antigen remains unidentified. These data originate in a study of cytomegalovirus exposure and HLA in healthy donors. General study findings and limits: Donors belonging to an Asian-associated ancestry cluster reportedly showed fewer N-insertions in productive TCRs than the roughly 700-donor mean, according to what a later analysis found. The productive fraction for most TCR beta V segments was about 87% or about 30% in an earlier analysis. An analysis was carried out at a later point. It showed that HLA-associated TCR beta chains were more clonally expanded than equally common non-associated chains.

PCR was performed using 60 Vbeta and 13 Jbeta primers. Repertoires were generated with immunoSEQ multiplex PCR, while TCRdb's copy carries only in-frame clones and drops some. The sample yields 150,000 to 200,000 clones, around three quarters seen once. Germline-derived CDR1 and CDR2 are MDHEN and SYDVKM. V lost 7 bases and J 4 bases, leaving 13 bases between the germline ends. This CDR3 has 13 amino acids. Each donor's status was that of a healthy bone marrow donor. This TCR derives from a man younger than 45 in good health and CMV-seronegative. This chain connects TRBV28 to TRBJ2-5; D unclear. The sample comprised PBMCs. CDR3 in DNA: TGTGCCAGCACCCCATCTGTGCGAGAGACCCAGTACTTC. Amino acids: CASTPSVRETQYF.